Shown below are 25 T cell receptor beta chains from a single sample sequenced in a study of blood T cells in healthy people across ages. Next came a second PCR, run for roughly 6 to 11 cycles, which used a sample-barcoded 5' primer along with a J-beta primer mix. From the 5' RACE reads, TCRdb called clonotypes with MiXCR, one entry per CDR3 protein. The top ten clones hold 29% of a sample with 250,000 to 300,000 distinct CDR3 sequences, roughly a quarter of them seen once. Sequenced input: blood. The receptor source for this set is a woman aged 70-85 years in good health.

This clonotype occurred a few times. The chain uses TRBV4-1 and TRBJ2-5; D is uncertain. The DNA end favors TRBJ2-1, so the J call may be wrong. The germline V gene encodes CDR1 MGHRA and CDR2 YSYEKL. The CDR3 runs 15 residues. The CDR3 sequence is CASSQIRLGYNEQFF. The DNA of the CDR3 is TGCGCCAGCAGCCAAATCCGACTTGGCTACAATGAGCAGTTCTTC.

There are a few counts of this clonotype. The chain carries TRBV2 and TRBJ1-5, with a tentative D call TRBD1 (6 bases). The germline gives CDR1 SNHLY, CDR2 FYNNEI. The CDR3 totals 15 residues. Trimming pared 8 bases from V and 5 bases from J, leaving 19 bases between. The DNA of the CDR3 is TGTGCCAGCGGTTGGTCAACAGGGAGGGATCAGCCCCAGCATTTT. As protein: CASGWSTGRDQPQHF.

The rearrangement uses TRBV29-1 and TRBJ1-1; no reliable D call. V was pared by 4 bases and J by 7 bases, with 16 bases between. Germline CDR1 SQVTM, CDR2 ANQGSEA. This CDR3 comprises 13 residues. CDR3 DNA sequence: TGCAGCGTTGGGGTCTCTCGAGAAGTTGAAGCTTTCTTT. Protein product: CSVGVSREVEAFF.

This clonotype was observed a handful of times. The V and J genes are TRBV7-9 and TRBJ2-5; D uncertain. The CDR3 spans 15 residues. Deletions cut 1 base from V and 0 bases from J, with 9 bases between. Germline assignment: CDR1 SEHNR and CDR2 FQNEAQ (reference sequence). The CDR3 DNA follows: TGTGCCAGCAGCTTAGTCTTTGCCCACCAAGAGACCCAGTACTTC. This codes for CASSLVFAHQETQYF.

There are many counts of this clonotype. The V gene is TRBV7-9, the J gene TRBJ2-5, with D maybe TRBD2 (5 bases). This CDR3 has 14 amino acids. Germline CDR1 and CDR2: SEHNR and FQNEAQ (reference sequence). V shed 0 bases and J shed 5 bases, with 10 bases lying between them. The CDR3 DNA sequence: TGTGCCAGCAGCTTAGCCGGGGTGAGGGAGACCCAGTACTTC. Its protein is CASSLAGVRETQYF.

V and J are TRBV12-3 or TRBV12-4 and TRBJ1-1, with D perhaps TRBD1 (5 bases). CDR3 length equals 13 residues. V was clipped by 3 bases and J by 3 bases, with 8 bases between them. This CDR3 is CASSFDSYTEAFF. CDR3 sequence (DNA): TGTGCCAGCAGTTTCGACAGTTACACTGAAGCTTTCTTT.

Only a few counts were recorded for this clonotype. This chain joins TRBV6-2 or TRBV6-3 and TRBJ2-7, with 7 positions matching TRBD2. From germline, CDR1 is MNHEY and CDR2 SVGEGT. The length of the CDR3 is 13 residues. Losses at the gene ends were 11 bases for V and 3 bases for J; bases not matched to a gene: 10. The CDR3 loop reads CAGRAASGYEQYF. CDR3 coding DNA: TGTGCCGGTCGGGCGGCTAGCGGCTACGAGCAGTACTTC.

The V call is TRBV14, the J call TRBJ2-5; 9 nucleotides agree with TRBD1. The better agreement between TRBJ2-7 and the DNA end casts doubt on the J call. Germline lookup yields CDR1 SGHDN and CDR2 FVKESK. The CDR3 covers 17 residues. The CDR3 loop is CASSQTLAPGQGNEQYF. In DNA, the CDR3 is TGTGCCAGCAGCCAAACCTTGGCTCCGGGACAGGGAAACGAGCAGTACTTC.

V is TRBV21-1 and J is TRBJ1-3; TRBD1 is the table's D call, not checked against the DNA. TRBV21-1 is a listed pseudogene. This CDR3 spans 16 amino acids. The CDR3 is CASSKVPRSSGNTIYF. CDR3 coding DNA: TGTGCCAGCAGCAAAGTCCCCCGCAGCTCTGGAAACACCATATATTTT.

The rearrangement links TRBV4-1 to TRBJ2-4; TRBD2 matches 15 bases. J was trimmed by 6 bases and V by 5 bases; bases with no gene match: 5. Germline CDR1 and CDR2: MGHRA and YSYEKL. This CDR3 is built from 16 residues. CDR3 sequence: CASSSRTSGGANIQYF. CDR3 DNA: TGCGCCAGCAGCTCCCGGACTAGCGGGGGGGCAAACATTCAGTACTTC.

To note about this clonotype: This clone may be a read error of a much larger clone one base away. The chain is built from TRBV7-2 and TRBJ2-5; D is perhaps TRBD1 (6 bases). CDR3 size: 13 residues. Per the germline V gene, CDR1 is SGHTA and CDR2 is FQGNSA. As DNA, the CDR3 is TGTGCCAGCAGCTTAGATCCCACAGGGATGAAGTTCTTC. As protein: CASSLDPTGMKFF.

The CDR3 reads CSVAQGRTYEQYF. CDR3 nucleotide sequence: TGCAGCGTCGCACAGGGGCGAACCTACGAGCAGTACTTC. This chain uses TRBV29-1 with TRBJ2-7; 7 bases agree with TRBD1. The CDR3 length is 13 residues. V lost 6 bases and J lost 2; bases outside the gene matches: 7. Germline values: CDR1 SQVTM, CDR2 ANQGSEA.

This clonotype occurred a few times. The V and J genes are TRBV5-1 and TRBJ2-2; possibly TRBD1 or TRBD2 for D (5 bases each). The germline V and J ends were trimmed by 0 bases and 0 bases, with 9 bases remaining between them. Germline CDR1 SGHRS, CDR2 YFSETQ. The CDR3 contains 16 residues. CDR3 sequence (DNA): TGCGCCAGCAGCTTGGCCAGGGACGCGAACACCGGGGAGCTGTTTTTT. Its translation: CASSLARDANTGELFF. The full variable domain, rest sourced from reference TRBV5-1 and TRBJ2-2, is KAGVTQTPRYLIKTRGQQVTLSCSPISGHRSVSWYQQTPGQGLQFLFEYFSETQRNKGNFPGRFSGRQFSNSRSEMNVSTLELGDSALYLCASSLARDANTGELFFGEGSRLTVL.

CDR3 sequence (DNA): TGCGCCAGCAGCTTGGATCAGGGGGGGATCTCCTACGAGCAGTACTTC. As protein: CASSLDQGGISYEQYF. The gene calls are TRBV5-1 and TRBJ2-7, with D perhaps given as TRBD1 or TRBD2 (7 bases each). CDR3 length: 16 residues. The germline V gene encodes CDR1 SGHRS and CDR2 YFSETQ. V was pared by 0 bases and J by 0 bases, with 13 bases between.

This clonotype has ten or more counts. The chain employs TRBV29-1 and TRBJ2-5; no definite D call. This CDR3 has 11 residues. Trimming shortened V by 5 bases and J by 7 bases, and 11 bases separated the two germline ends. Germline V gene sequence: CDR1 SQVTM, CDR2 ANQGSEA. The CDR3 DNA follows: TGCAGCGTTCAGAACCTCGGGACCCAGTACTTC. This encodes CSVQNLGTQYF.

This clonotype has at least ten counts. This chain connects TRBV10-2 to TRBJ2-1; 11 nucleotides match TRBD2. J was trimmed by 9 bases and V by 4 bases; bases with no gene match: 5. CDR3 length: 14 residues. Germline-derived CDR1 and CDR2 are WSHSY and SAAADI. CDR3 DNA sequence: TGCGCCAGCAGTGTGCTAGCGGGAGGTGGTGAGCAGTTCTTC. Its protein product is CASSVLAGGGEQFF.

The chain has TRBV5-1 and TRBJ2-1; 8 bases align to TRBD2. This CDR3 has 15 residues. The V gene end was trimmed by 3 bases and the J gene end by 8 bases; junction bases not matched to a gene: 10. The germline V gene has CDR1 SGHRS and CDR2 YFSETQ. The CDR3 DNA reads TGCGCCAGCAGCTCGGGCGGGGGGATATACGATGAGCAGTTCTTC. Protein product: CASSSGGGIYDEQFF. The full variable domain, rest sourced from reference TRBV5-1 and TRBJ2-1, is KAGVTQTPRYLIKTRGQQVTLSCSPISGHRSVSWYQQTPGQGLQFLFEYFSETQRNKGNFPGRFSGRQFSNSRSEMNVSTLELGDSALYLCASSSGGGIYDEQFFGPGTRLTVL.

The rearrangement links TRBV5-1 to TRBJ2-5; TRBD2 agrees at 13 bases. The CDR3 runs to 15 residues. CDR1 is SGHRS, CDR2 YFSETQ, per germline. The V and J ends lost 6 bases and 5 bases, in that order; junction bases with no gene match: 7. The CDR3: CASTRGLAGDETQYF. The CDR3 region has the DNA TGCGCCAGCACCCGAGGACTAGCGGGAGATGAGACCCAGTACTTC.

In this sample, this clonotype turned up a few times. V usage is TRBV12-3 or TRBV12-4 and J usage is TRBJ2-5; D unclear. Trimming removed 4 bases at V and 2 bases at J, with 17 bases between. The CDR3 is 16 residues long. The CDR3 loop is CASSSSPPGRQETQYF. CDR3 coding DNA: TGTGCCAGCAGTTCCTCCCCGCCGGGTAGGCAAGAGACCCAGTACTTC.

In DNA, the CDR3 is TGTGCCAGCAGCGGAAAACAGGGGAACGTCCTGACTTTC. It specifies CASSGKQGNVLTF. This chain connects TRBV9 to TRBJ2-6, with 7 bases matching TRBD1. The germline V gene has CDR1 SGDLS and CDR2 YYNGEE. The CDR3 consists of 13 residues. Trimming at V came to 3 bases and at J to 10 bases, leaving 4 bases not matched to a gene.

This clonotype was observed once. The junction and the germline gene differ at one end; a read error may be behind it. The chain links TRBV28 to TRBJ1-4; tentative D call: TRBD1 (5 bases). This CDR3 is built from 14 residues. Germline-derived CDR1 and CDR2 are MDHEN and SYDVKM. The CDR3 DNA is TGTGCCAGCAATTTAGGGATCCGGGGCGAAAAACTGTTTTTT. It codes for CASNLGIRGEKLFF.

The chain has TRBV9 and TRBJ2-7, with 7 bases fitting TRBD1. CDR3 length equals 15 residues. Per the germline V gene, CDR1 is SGDLS and CDR2 is YYNGEE. The V gene end was trimmed by 5 bases and the J gene end by 3 bases; junction bases not matched to a gene: 11. CDR3 nucleotide sequence: TGTGCCAGCAGTCGCGACAGGGCCGGTTACTACGAGCAGTACTTC. As protein: CASSRDRAGYYEQYF.

In this sample, this clonotype turned up many times. The V gene is TRBV7-2, the J gene TRBJ2-5, with 8 bases matching TRBD2. The CDR3 totals 16 residues. J gave up 3 bases and V 4 bases, and 10 bases lay outside the gene matches. CDR1 and CDR2 from the germline V gene are SGHTA and FQGNSA. The CDR3 region has the DNA TGTGCCAGCAGCTCGATCGGGACTAGATCCAAAGAGACCCAGTACTTC. Amino acid sequence: CASSSIGTRSKETQYF.

This clonotype has a handful of counts. V gene TRBV25-1 combines with J gene TRBJ2-7, with 12 bases identical to TRBD2. This CDR3 comprises 16 residues. V gave up 4 bases and J gave up 5 bases; unmatched junction bases: 9. The germline CDR1 and CDR2 sequences are MGHDK and SYGVNS. CDR3 nucleotides: TGTGCCAGCAGTGGGGTCGAGACTAGCGGGAGCAACGAGCAGTACTTC. Its translation is CASSGVETSGSNEQYF.

This clonotype was seen a few times. This sequence joins TRBV6-5 and TRBJ2-7, with TRBD1 matching 11 bases. Germline V gene data show CDR1 as MNHEY and CDR2 as SVGAGI. CDR3 size: 17 residues. J gave up 2 bases and V 6 bases, and 12 bases lay outside the gene matches. The CDR3: CASRYRGQGAGAYEQYF. CDR3 nucleotide sequence: TGTGCCAGCAGATATCGAGGACAGGGGGCAGGGGCCTACGAGCAGTACTTC.